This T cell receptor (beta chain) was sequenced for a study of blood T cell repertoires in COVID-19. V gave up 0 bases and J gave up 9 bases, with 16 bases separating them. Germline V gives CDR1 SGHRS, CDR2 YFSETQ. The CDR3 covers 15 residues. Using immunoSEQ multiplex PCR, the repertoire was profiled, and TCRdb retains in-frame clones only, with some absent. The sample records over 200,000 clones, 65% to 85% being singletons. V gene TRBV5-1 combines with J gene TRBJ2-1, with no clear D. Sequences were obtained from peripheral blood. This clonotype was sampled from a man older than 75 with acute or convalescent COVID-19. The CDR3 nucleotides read TGCGCCAGCAGCTTGGATGCAGCGCCGTTGGGTGAGCAGTTCTTC. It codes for CASSLDAAPLGEQFF.